The clone carrying this T cell receptor (beta chain) was seen once. The protocol was immunoSEQ multiplex PCR, while the TCRdb copy is restricted to in-frame clones and leaves out a portion. The sample includes fewer than 350,000 clones, approximately 83% of them seen just once. V lost 4 bases, J lost 14 bases, and 8 bases stayed unmatched. This CDR3 is 14 amino acids long. Per the germline V gene, CDR1 is LNHNV and CDR2 is YYDKDF (reference sequence). This record comes from a study of blood T cell repertoires in COVID-19. Study summary: The United States, Italy and Spain were the sources of the acute and convalescent COVID-19 samples. PBMCs, B-cell-depleted T cells, or T cells were the source of the cDNA or gDNA that made up the material.

Clinical history reported by participants formed the basis on which cohorts were assigned. This chain uses TRBV15 with TRBJ1-4; 12 bases agree with TRBD1. The receptor's source is a woman in her forties with acute COVID-19. The material sequenced was PBMCs or T cells enriched from blood (not recorded which). Written as DNA, the CDR3 is TGTGCCACCAGCAAATTGGGACAGGGGGCTTTTCTGTTTTTT. Amino acids: CATSKLGQGAFLFF.